The table lists the clone carrying this T cell receptor (beta chain) with a count of one. Its antigen is still unknown. The data are from a study of cytomegalovirus exposure and HLA in healthy donors. General study findings and limits: Common viral pathogens were later found to be apparently linked to several of the most significant clusters.

V gave up 0 bases and J gave up 3 bases, with 11 bases separating them. The germline V gene encodes CDR1 SGHRS and CDR2 YFSETQ. The CDR3 extends over 15 amino acids. Researchers ran the PCR with 60 Vbeta and 13 Jbeta primers. Using immunoSEQ multiplex PCR, the repertoire was profiled, and TCRdb retains in-frame clones only, with some absent. The profile covers some 120,000 clones, with about 81% appearing a single time and approximately 1.1% taken by the ten largest. Sample: PBMCs. The chain combines TRBV5-1 with TRBJ2-3; TRBD2 is a possible D gene (6 bases). This receptor was identified in a woman aged 25 to 39 in good health and CMV-seronegative. CDR3 nucleotide sequence: TGCGCCAGCAGCTTGGCCGCGGGGAATACAGATACGCAGTATTTT. Amino acid sequence: CASSLAAGNTDTQYF.